The entry below describes one T cell receptor beta chain. As yet, its antigen is unknown. This sample's time point: week 23, last vaccination. Each vaccine dose was 300 ug of mutant IDH1 20-mer peptide, with topical imiquimod. Here immunoSEQ multiplex PCR was the method, and the copy in TCRdb shows in-frame clones only, minus some. The repertoire holds about 86,000 clones, approximately 85% seen once, with roughly 2.2% in the top ten. The sample is drawn from a study of a mutant IDH1 vaccine in newly diagnosed glioma. Study observations and caveats: Seemingly, top peripheral T cell clonotype changes bore no relation to pseudoprogression.

This clonotype originated in a man aged 25 to 40 with glioma. Some clones in this sample may be carry-over from other donors' samples. This specimen consisted of PBMCs, obtained from a glioma patient whose treatment included an IDH1 peptide vaccine.

CDR3 nucleotide sequence: TGTGCCACCAGAGTAGGGGAACACCTGAACACTGAAGCTTTCTTT. This encodes CATRVGEHLNTEAFF. The J gene is TRBJ1-1, the V gene TRBV15; the D gene is possibly TRBD1 (5 bases). The CDR3 loop spans 15 amino acids. Germline CDR1 is LNHNV and CDR2 is YYDKDF (reference sequence). V was clipped by 6 bases and J by 0 bases, with 14 bases between them.